This record covers a single TCR beta chain. This clonotype was counted only a few times. Its antigen target is currently unknown. The record has no base qualities; no much larger clone is one base away. The treatment or condition label on this specimen signifies: allogeneic hematopoietic cell transplantation with graft depleted of TCRalphabeta T cells and CD19 B cells. The transplant recipients were children given TCRalphabeta/CD19-depleted allogeneic hematopoietic cell grafts. The sample originates from a study of T-cell reconstitution after alpha-beta-depleted transplantation in children (dated by TCRdb to the mid-2010s). As for the study more broadly: Using TCR repertoire profiling, the study followed T-cell immune reconstitution in a quantitative way in children after TCRalphabeta/CD19-depleted allogeneic hematopoietic cell transplantation.

Study-level results and caveats: Over subsequent months, a decline in hyperexpanded clone frequencies was noted, and after one year, T-cell counts and TCRbeta diversity were mostly ascribed to newly produced T cells. The high TCRbeta diversity at day 60 in some patients was ascribed to recipient T cells and intrathymic progenitors that had survived conditioning. Apparently early alphabetaT-cell count recovery about two months after transplant reportedly relied on only several hundred rapidly expanded clones derived from non-depleted graft cells.

Library preparation was by PCR. Sequenced on an Illumina HiSeq 2500. TCR library preparation used molecular barcoding, with unique molecular identifiers applied to normalize quantification of the TCRbeta repertoire. TCRdb applied fastp at Q25 and MiXCR to the public reads, then kept only in-frame beta chains. Each CDR3 protein gets just one entry, which takes the most common genes and DNA from the rows behind it. The sample table records approximately 800,000 distinct CDR3 sequences; around 15% of these occur just once. The ten largest clones represent approximately 5% of the sample. The germline V gene provides CDR1 SQVTM and CDR2 ANQGSEA. The CDR3, from cysteine to phenylalanine, totals 13 residues. Here the CDR3 DNA is all that survives: 39 bases in frame from base 1. Trimmed from V: 4 bases; trimmed from J: 0 bases; junction bases lacking a gene match: 1.

In this chain, TRBV29-1 is recombined with TRBJ2-3; TRBD1 fits 7 bases in the junction. The sequences come from PBMCs, mostly from graft donor cells, collected 360 days after TCRalphabeta/CD19-depleted stem cell transplant. The TCR comes from a male patient under 18 who had a stem cell transplant for acute lymphoblastic leukemia, so the T cells may come from the graft donor. The DNA is TGCAGCGTTGGGGACAGCAGCACAGATACGCAGTATTTT. This is translated as CSVGDSSTDTQYF.